A single T cell receptor beta chain is shown here with its context. Its antigen is as yet unknown. This sample was taken from a study of T cell clones after liver transplantation. Study-wide background: Until 12-24 months post-transplant, subjects got standard immunosuppression and no induction. Draws occurred before transplant, before withdrawal, and after complete or failed withdrawal. Findings of the study overall: Post-transplant, graft-donor-reactive CD4 TCRbeta sequences in blood dropped significantly in 5 of 8 subjects. In a couple of subjects, few donor cells limited the measurable donor-reactive repertoire.

Sequencing was performed with immunoSEQ multiplex PCR; in TCRdb, only in-frame clones are kept and a portion is missing. The sample comprises more than 75,000 clones, about 82% of which are singletons, and 0.45% to 0.55% rests with the top ten. The material was CD4+ T cells from blood, obtained 45 to 47 months after liver transplant. This receptor was obtained from a human patient who received a liver transplant. A share of the T cells may be of graft donor origin.

The chain's CDR3 is CASSQVTGFYEQYF. CDR3 sequence (DNA): TGTGCCAGCAGCCAAGTTACAGGCTTCTACGAGCAGTACTTC. V gene TRBV14 combines with J gene TRBJ2-7; a possible D gene is TRBD1 (5 bases). With 1 base removed from V and 3 bases from J, the gap between germline ends came to 10 bases. CDR1 and CDR2 from the germline V gene are SGHDN and FVKESK. The CDR3 has 14 residues. Filled out from reference TRBV14 and TRBJ2-7, the complete variable domain reads EAGVTQFPSHSVIEKGQTVTLRCDPISGHDNLYWYRRVMGKEIKFLLHFVKESKQDESGMPNNRFLAERTGGTYSTLKVQPAELEDSGVYFCASSQVTGFYEQYFGPGTRLTVT.